The 5 T cell receptor beta chains reported below all come from one sample, sequenced in a study of regulatory T cells in long-lasting Graves disease (dated by TCRdb to the early 2020s). What this sample's time point label stands for: newly diagnosed GD, antithyroid drugs for less than 3 months. RNA was extracted from PBMCs in TRIzol for both TCR sequencing and RNA sequencing. Library preparation employed multiplex PCR. Sequencing instrument: Illumina HiSeq 4000. TCR beta libraries were built with iRepertoire HTBI primers and Arm-PCR amplification of CDR3 regions. TCRdb reprocessing: public reads trimmed at Q25 with fastp, clones called with MiXCR, in-frame beta chains kept. Rows are unified per CDR3 protein, each entry keeping the most common DNA and genes. In this sample the table shows about 530,000 distinct CDR3 sequences, 15% to 20% of which occur a single time. The ten largest clones represent 20% to 30% of the sample.

The data were also submitted as part of a second study, on T cells in Graves' hyperthyroidism and ophthalmopathy.

This material consisted of peripheral blood mononuclear cells (PBMCs), taken at new diagnosis, from a patient treated with antithyroid drugs. The receptors come from a woman aged 35 to 60 with Graves disease. Donor details come from another sample of the same person, matched by shared clones.

This clonotype was found many times. The V and J genes are TRBV12-3 or TRBV12-4 and TRBJ2-3; D is perhaps TRBD2 (6 bases). V was pared by 6 bases and J by 8 bases, with 15 bases between. This CDR3 contains 13 residues. CDR3 bases: TGTGCCAGCAGCCGCCCGGGACTGCTTACGCAGTATTTT. Encoded protein: CASSRPGLLTQYF.

This clonotype was seen a few times. At one end the junction does not follow the germline gene, possibly because of a read error. The gene calls are TRBV4-1 and TRBJ1-1, with TRBD1 matching 9 bases. The length of the CDR3 is 14 residues. Germline CDR1 and CDR2: MGHRA and YSYEKL. CDR3 sequence (DNA): TGTGCCAGCAGCCAAGACAGGGGGAGTACTGAAGCTTTCTTT. This translates into CASSQDRGSTEAFF.

This clonotype has more than one count but fewer than ten. The chain links TRBV5-1 to TRBJ1-3; unclear D gene. V gave up 0 bases and J gave up 7 bases, with 23 bases separating them. Germline CDR1 and CDR2: SGHRS and YFSETQ. CDR3 length equals 18 residues. CDR3 nucleotide sequence: TGCGCCAGCAGCTTGGCCTTGGCGTCTCAGGCCAGCGGCAACACCATATATTTT. Translating gives CASSLALASQASGNTIYF.

This clonotype has a count of ten or more. V and J are TRBV20-1 and TRBJ1-5; 7 bases are a match to TRBD1. With 0 bases clipped from V and 0 bases from J, the junction kept 11 bases outside the gene matches. The CDR3 is made up of 18 amino acids. CDR1 DFQATT and CDR2 SNEGSKA come from the germline V gene (reference sequence). The DNA for the CDR3 is TGCAGTGCTAGAGAGAGAACGGGGACAGTAAATAGCAATCAGCCCCAGCATTTT. This encodes CSARERTGTVNSNQPQHF.

The chain joins TRBV7-2 to TRBJ1-3; TRBD1 might be the D (5 bases). The CDR3 length is 16 residues. Germline loops: CDR1 SGHTA, CDR2 FQGNSA. Trimming removed 7 bases at V and 2 bases at J, with 18 bases between. CDR3 sequence (DNA): TGTGCCAGCAACCAGGGAGCCTGGGCCCCTGGAAACACCATATATTTT. This sequence encodes CASNQGAWAPGNTIYF.